These T cell receptor beta chains were read from a single sample in a study of T-cell memory formation after mild COVID-19. TCRdb analysed the 5' RACE reads with MiXCR anew, one entry per CDR3 protein. The table records 470,000 or so distinct CDR3 sequences, 20% of them present only once. The sequencing sample was made of PBMCs or a T cell subset sorted from them (not recorded which). These receptors originate from an adult woman who had mild COVID-19 (a few samples of this study predate the infection). Cell type and time point are not known. CDR3s include the opening cysteine and the closing phenylalanine or tryptophan. The order of the fields is clone size, CDR3 length, D gene, V gene, J gene, CDR3 protein, CDR3 DNA. The D gene is left open where the match is weak. Clone size is shown for a subset of rows, as once, few, many or a class of expanded clone.

few,15,-,TRBV20-1,TRBJ2-1,CSARDDKATGNEQFF,TGCAGTGCTAGAGATGATAAGGCCACGGGCAATGAGCAGTTCTTC
-,14,TRBD1,TRBV7-8,TRBJ1-2,CASSPRTGRWGYTF,TGTGCCAGCAGCCCGAGGACAGGGCGATGGGGCTACACCTTC
-,14,-,TRBV5-1,TRBJ2-7,CASRLQGGNYEQYF,TGCGCCAGCAGGTTACAGGGCGGTAACTACGAGCAGTACTTC
once,14,-,TRBV5-1,TRBJ1-2,CASSLRGREKGYTF,TGCGCCAGCAGCTTAAGGGGCAGGGAGAAAGGCTACACCTTC
medium-sized,15,-,TRBV6-6,TRBJ2-1,CASSYEASSYNEQFF,TGTGCCAGCAGTTACGAGGCGAGCTCCTACAATGAGCAGTTCTTC
few,12,-,TRBV29-1,TRBJ2-5,CSAEGTEETQYF,TGCAGCGCAGAAGGCACAGAGGAGACCCAGTACTTC
few,15,-,TRBV5-1,TRBJ1-1,CASSFLDGGSTEAFF,TGCGCCAGCAGCTTCTTGGACGGTGGGTCCACTGAAGCTTTCTTT
few,15,-,TRBV7-3,TRBJ1-1,CASSPNRAGSDEAFF,TGTGCCAGCAGCCCAAACCGCGCGGGCAGCGATGAAGCTTTCTTT
-,15,-,TRBV27,TRBJ2-2,CASSAWGIGTGELFF,TGTGCCAGCAGCGCATGGGGTATTGGCACCGGGGAGCTGTTTTTT
-,13,-,TRBV3-1,TRBJ2-2,CASSPLASGELFF,TGTGCCAGCAGCCCCCTAGCAAGCGGGGAGCTGTTTTTT
few,13,TRBD1,TRBV29-1,TRBJ2-7,CSVDWDRGYEQYF,TGCAGCGTTGATTGGGACAGGGGTTACGAGCAGTACTTC
many,12,-,TRBV12-3/TRBV12-4,TRBJ2-2,CASILKAGELFF,TGTGCCAGCATTCTTAAGGCCGGGGAGCTGTTTTTT
few,16,TRBD1,TRBV12-3/TRBV12-4,TRBJ2-7,CASSLADRGRDYEQYF,TGTGCCAGCAGTTTAGCCGACAGGGGCAGGGACTACGAGCAGTACTTC
few,15,-,TRBV6-1,TRBJ1-5,CASSFGSGSNQPQHF,TGTGCCAGCAGCTTCGGTTCAGGGAGCAATCAGCCCCAGCATTTT
-,15,TRBD2,TRBV9,TRBJ2-3,CASSQSGGRTDTQYF,TGTGCCAGCAGCCAAAGCGGGGGGCGCACAGATACGCAGTATTTT
-,15,-,TRBV15,TRBJ2-5,CATSRTVRTEETQYF,TGTGCCACCAGCAGAACGGTCAGGACCGAAGAGACCCAGTACTTC
few,16,-,TRBV3-1,TRBJ2-7,CASSQGGVGRTYEQYF,TGTGCCAGCAGCCAAGGTGGGGTGGGCAGAACCTACGAGCAGTACTTC
few,15,-,TRBV3-1,TRBJ2-7,CASSQVFLGKNEQYF,TGTGCCAGCAGCCAAGTGTTCCTGGGGAAAAACGAGCAGTACTTC
-,18,TRBD1,TRBV7-8,TRBJ1-4,CASSLTIAGQGQNEKLFF,TGTGCCAGCAGCTTAACAATAGCGGGACAGGGGCAGAATGAAAAACTGTTTTTT
-,13,-,TRBV7-9,TRBJ1-1,CASSFAEATEAFF,TGTGCCAGCAGCTTCGCGGAGGCCACTGAAGCTTTCTTT
few,18,TRBD2,TRBV2,TRBJ2-7,CASSERGLAGGRTYEQYF,TGTGCCAGCAGTGAAAGGGGTCTAGCGGGGGGGCGGACCTACGAGCAGTACTTC
few,13,TRBD2,TRBV20-1,TRBJ2-7,CSARPSGAYEQYF,TGCAGTGCTAGACCTAGCGGGGCCTACGAGCAGTACTTC
-,14,TRBD1,TRBV3-1,TRBJ1-2,CASSQGQGTYGYTF,TGTGCCAGCAGCCAAGGACAGGGCACCTATGGCTACACCTTC
-,20,TRBD1,TRBV5-1,TRBJ2-1,CASSSEANLTGPSSYNEQFF,TGCGCCAGCAGCTCCGAAGCGAATCTGACAGGGCCGAGCTCCTACAATGAGCAGTTCTTC
few,14,-,TRBV7-8,TRBJ2-5,CASSPRGRKETQYF,TGTGCCAGCAGCCCCAGGGGGAGGAAAGAGACCCAGTACTTC
few,16,TRBD2,TRBV7-9,TRBJ2-5,CASSFTSGGYQETQYF,TGTGCCAGCAGCTTTACTAGCGGGGGATATCAAGAGACCCAGTACTTC
-,14,-,TRBV20-1,TRBJ1-2,CSARGGGLNYGYTF,TGCAGTGCTAGAGGCGGGGGGCTGAACTATGGCTACACCTTC
-,15,-,TRBV7-2,TRBJ1-6,CASSLNRGIYSPLHF,TGTGCCAGCAGCTTAAATCGGGGTATCTATTCACCCCTCCACTTT
-,16,-,TRBV12-3/TRBV12-4,TRBJ2-7,CASSEIPPTASYEQYF,TGTGCCAGCAGCGAAATCCCTCCTACAGCGTCCTACGAGCAGTACTTC
few,19,-,TRBV10-3,TRBJ1-3,CAISESLATLSIHGNTIYF,TGTGCCATCAGTGAGTCGTTGGCGACATTGTCAATCCACGGAAACACCATATATTTT
-,16,TRBD1,TRBV4-1,TRBJ2-7,CASSQMRGQGSYEQYF,TGCGCCAGCAGCCAAATGAGGGGACAGGGCTCCTACGAGCAGTACTTC
-,12,-,TRBV5-5,TRBJ1-5,CASSFVDQPQHF,TGTGCCAGCAGCTTTGTAGATCAGCCCCAGCATTTT
-,14,-,TRBV20-1,TRBJ2-2,CSARRSANTGELFF,TGCAGTGCTAGACGGAGCGCGAACACCGGGGAGCTGTTTTTT
-,13,-,TRBV10-3,TRBJ1-6,CAITGSFNPPLHF,TGTGCCATAACAGGAAGTTTTAATCCACCCCTCCACTTT
-,17,-,TRBV6-5,TRBJ2-5,CASSPRVDIFGQETQYF,TGTGCCAGCAGTCCCCGGGTTGATATCTTTGGGCAAGAGACCCAGTACTTC
-,15,TRBD2,TRBV7-9,TRBJ2-1,CASSLVIAGYNEQFF,TGTGCCAGCAGCTTAGTGATAGCGGGCTACAATGAGCAGTTCTTC
few,11,-,TRBV25-1,TRBJ2-7,CASALGYEQYF,TGTGCCAGCGCCCTGGGCTACGAGCAGTACTTC
few,15,TRBD1,TRBV14,TRBJ2-5,CASSPWTGGYETQYF,TGTGCCAGCAGCCCTTGGACAGGGGGCTATGAGACCCAGTACTTC
-,16,TRBD1,TRBV7-9,TRBJ2-1,CASSPTTGTAHNEQFF,TGTGCCAGCAGCCCTACTACGGGGACAGCTCACAATGAGCAGTTCTTC
-,17,-,TRBV6-4,TRBJ2-3,CASSDSRRAEGGDTQYF,TGTGCCAGCAGTGACTCGAGACGAGCGGAGGGTGGTGATACGCAGTATTTT
-,15,TRBD1,TRBV7-2,TRBJ1-2,CASSYRDRDDYGYTF,TGTGCCAGCAGCTATCGGGACAGGGATGACTATGGCTACACCTTC
-,15,TRBD1,TRBV27,TRBJ2-1,CASSTAGQVLGEQFF,TGTGCCAGCAGTACTGCGGGACAGGTGCTCGGTGAGCAGTTCTTC
-,13,-,TRBV7-3,TRBJ1-2,CASSPAGGDGYTF,TGTGCCAGCAGCCCTGCGGGGGGGGACGGCTACACCTTC
once,16,TRBD2,TRBV5-5,TRBJ2-3,CASRRRLAESTDTQYF,TGTGCCAGCAGAAGGAGGCTAGCGGAAAGCACAGATACGCAGTATTTT
-,13,TRBD2,TRBV29-1,TRBJ2-5,CSISGKTQETQYF,TGCAGCATTAGCGGGAAGACGCAAGAGACCCAGTACTTC
-,14,-,TRBV6-1,TRBJ1-1,CASTWISSSTEAFF,TGTGCCAGCACTTGGATTTCTTCTAGTACTGAAGCTTTCTTT
many,15,-,TRBV7-2,TRBJ2-7,CASSLTAQSRREQYF,TGTGCCAGCAGCTTAACTGCTCAATCCCGTAGGGAGCAGTACTTC
-,15,-,TRBV21-1,TRBJ2-7,CASSKFGGRSYEQYF,TGTGCCAGCAGCAAATTCGGAGGACGGAGCTACGAGCAGTACTTC
few,14,TRBD1,TRBV6-5,TRBJ2-2,CASSLTGRSGELFF,TGTGCCAGCAGTCTGACAGGGCGGAGCGGGGAGCTGTTTTTT
few,21,TRBD2,TRBV7-9,TRBJ2-3,CASSFRGGWRLAGVSADTQYF,TGTGCCAGCAGCTTTCGCGGGGGGTGGCGGCTAGCGGGAGTATCTGCAGATACGCAGTATTTT
-,15,-,TRBV2,TRBJ2-5,CASSRRAALQETQYF,TGTGCCAGTTCACGCCGGGCGGCCCTCCAAGAGACCCAGTACTTC
-,15,TRBD1,TRBV6-1,TRBJ1-5,CASSAGTGANQPQHF,TGTGCCAGCAGCGCCGGGACAGGGGCTAATCAGCCCCAGCATTTT
few,16,-,TRBV18,TRBJ2-1,CASSGVQGRIDNEQFF,TGTGCCAGCTCGGGAGTCCAGGGCCGCATTGACAATGAGCAGTTCTTC
few,15,TRBD1,TRBV9,TRBJ2-7,CASSVEGQGAYEQYF,TGTGCCAGCAGCGTAGAGGGACAGGGGGCCTACGAGCAGTACTTC
many,15,-,TRBV5-1,TRBJ1-4,CASQTTDKRGEKLFF,TGCGCCAGTCAAACTACGGATAAAAGGGGTGAAAAACTGTTTTTT